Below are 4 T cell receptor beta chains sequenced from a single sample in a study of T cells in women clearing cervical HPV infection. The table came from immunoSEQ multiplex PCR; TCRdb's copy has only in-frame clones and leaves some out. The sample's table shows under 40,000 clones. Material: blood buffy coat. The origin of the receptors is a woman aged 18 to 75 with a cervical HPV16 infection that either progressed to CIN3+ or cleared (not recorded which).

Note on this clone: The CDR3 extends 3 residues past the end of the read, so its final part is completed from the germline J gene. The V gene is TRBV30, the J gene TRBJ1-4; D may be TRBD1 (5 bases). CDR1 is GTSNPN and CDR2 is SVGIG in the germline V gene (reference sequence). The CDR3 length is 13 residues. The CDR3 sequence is CAWNWGTNSPLFF. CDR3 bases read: TGTGCCTGGAATTGGGGCACAAATTCACCA.

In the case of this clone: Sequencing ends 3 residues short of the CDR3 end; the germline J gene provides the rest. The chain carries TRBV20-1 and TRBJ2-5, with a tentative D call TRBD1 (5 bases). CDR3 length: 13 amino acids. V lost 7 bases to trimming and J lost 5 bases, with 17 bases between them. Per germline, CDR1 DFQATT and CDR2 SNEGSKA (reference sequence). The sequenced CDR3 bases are TGCAGTGTTCAAACAGGCCGTGGGGAGACC. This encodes CSVQTGRGET. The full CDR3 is CSVQTGRGETQYF.

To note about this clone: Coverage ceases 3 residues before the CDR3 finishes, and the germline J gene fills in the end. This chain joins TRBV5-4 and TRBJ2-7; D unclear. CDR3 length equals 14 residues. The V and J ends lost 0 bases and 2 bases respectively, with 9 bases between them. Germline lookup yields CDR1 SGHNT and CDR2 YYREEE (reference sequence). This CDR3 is CASSLVGKAYEQYF. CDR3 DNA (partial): TGTGCCAGCAGCTTGGTTGGCAAAGCCTACGAG.

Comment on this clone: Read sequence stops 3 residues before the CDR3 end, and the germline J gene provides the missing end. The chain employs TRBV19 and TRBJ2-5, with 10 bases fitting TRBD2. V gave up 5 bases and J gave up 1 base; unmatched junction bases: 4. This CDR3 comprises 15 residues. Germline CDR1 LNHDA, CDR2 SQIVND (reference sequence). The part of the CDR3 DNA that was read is TGTGCCAGTAGTCGAGCGGGGGGGCCCCAAGAGACC. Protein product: CASSRAGGPQET. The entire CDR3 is CASSRAGGPQETQYF. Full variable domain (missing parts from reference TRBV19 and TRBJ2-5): DGGITQSPKYLFRKEGQNVTLSCEQNLNHDAMYWYRQDPGQGLRLIYYSQIVNDFQKGDIAEGYSVSREKKESFPLTVTSAQKNPTAFYLCASSRAGGPQETQYFGPGTRLLVL.